This T cell receptor (beta chain) was retrieved from a study of T cells in Graves' hyperthyroidism and ophthalmopathy. Study summary: At the time of initial diagnosis and before any treatment, peripheral blood was collected.

TCR beta CDR3 region amplification was performed from RNA transcripts. The primer set for the first-round RT-PCR of the TCR CDR3 was HTBI. MiXCR was run by TCRdb on the multiplex PCR reads, yielding one entry per CDR3 protein. Of about 320,000 distinct CDR3 sequences in the sample, roughly 17% were seen once. Recently diagnosed hyperthyroidism of less than 2 months' duration affected patients aged 18 to 65. Orbital computed tomography, thyroid ultrasound, serum thyroxine and TRAb, and clinical symptoms together informed the diagnoses. PBMCs were derived from 7.5 to 10 ml fresh peripheral blood. CDR1 LGHDT and CDR2 YNNKEL come from the germline V gene (reference sequence). The length of the CDR3 is 15 residues. The germline V and J ends were trimmed by 2 bases and 3 bases, with 14 bases remaining between them. In this sample, this clonotype turned up many times.

Input material: blood. This chain uses TRBV3-1 with TRBJ2-7, with D possibly being TRBD2 (6 bases). The receptor was derived from a man in his thirties or forties with Graves' hyperthyroidism. Written as DNA, the CDR3 is TGTGCCAGCAGCCAATCCGCGGGGAGGTACTACGAGCAGTACTTC. Encoded protein: CASSQSAGRYYEQYF.